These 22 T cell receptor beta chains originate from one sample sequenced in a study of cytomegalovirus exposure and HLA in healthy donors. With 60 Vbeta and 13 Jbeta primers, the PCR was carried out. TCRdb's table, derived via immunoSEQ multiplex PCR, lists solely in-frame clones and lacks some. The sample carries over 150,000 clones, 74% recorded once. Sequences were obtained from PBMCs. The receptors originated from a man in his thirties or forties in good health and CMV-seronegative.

The CDR3 DNA follows: TGTGCCAGTAGTATAGTTCTTATCAACACCGGGGAGCTGTTTTTT. Amino acids: CASSIVLINTGELFF. The rearrangement uses TRBV19 and TRBJ2-2; D gene unclear. V dropped 1 base and J dropped 2 bases, with 8 bases sitting between them. From germline, CDR1 is LNHDA and CDR2 SQIVND (reference sequence). The CDR3 is made up of 15 amino acids.

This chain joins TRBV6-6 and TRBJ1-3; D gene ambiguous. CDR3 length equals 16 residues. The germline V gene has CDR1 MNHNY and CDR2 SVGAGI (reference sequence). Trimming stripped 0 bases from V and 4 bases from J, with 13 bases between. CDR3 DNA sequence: TGTGCCAGCAGTTACTCGACCAAACAGTCCGGAAACACCATATATTTT. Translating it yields CASSYSTKQSGNTIYF.

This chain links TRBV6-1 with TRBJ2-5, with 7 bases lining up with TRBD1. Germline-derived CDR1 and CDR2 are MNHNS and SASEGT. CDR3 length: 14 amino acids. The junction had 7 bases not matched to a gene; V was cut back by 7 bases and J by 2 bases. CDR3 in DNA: TGTGCCAGCACCTCGGGGACAGAACAAGAGACCCAGTACTTC. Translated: CASTSGTEQETQYF.

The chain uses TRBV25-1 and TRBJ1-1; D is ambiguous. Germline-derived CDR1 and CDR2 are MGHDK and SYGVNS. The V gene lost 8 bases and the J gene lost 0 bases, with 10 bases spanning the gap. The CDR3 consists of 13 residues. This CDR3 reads CASRDTMNTEAFF. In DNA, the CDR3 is TGTGCCAGCCGAGACACCATGAACACTGAAGCTTTCTTT.

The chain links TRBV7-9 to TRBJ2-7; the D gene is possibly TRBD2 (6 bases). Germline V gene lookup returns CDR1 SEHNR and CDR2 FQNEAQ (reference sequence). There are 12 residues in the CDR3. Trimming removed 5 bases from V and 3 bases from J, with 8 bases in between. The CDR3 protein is CASSLGSYEQYF. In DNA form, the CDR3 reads TGTGCCAGCAGCCTCGGGAGCTACGAGCAGTACTTC.

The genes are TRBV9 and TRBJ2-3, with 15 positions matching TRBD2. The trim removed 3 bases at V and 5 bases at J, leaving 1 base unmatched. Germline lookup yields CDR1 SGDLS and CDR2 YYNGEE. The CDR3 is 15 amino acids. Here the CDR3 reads CASSGGLAGGDTQYF. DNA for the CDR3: TGTGCCAGCAGCGGGGGACTAGCGGGGGGAGATACGCAGTATTTT.

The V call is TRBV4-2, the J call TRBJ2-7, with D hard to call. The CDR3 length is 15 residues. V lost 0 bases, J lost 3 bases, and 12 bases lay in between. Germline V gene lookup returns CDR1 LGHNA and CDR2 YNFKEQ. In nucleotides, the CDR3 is TGTGCCAGCAGCCAAGATCGGTCAGCGAACTACGAGCAGTACTTC. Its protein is CASSQDRSANYEQYF.

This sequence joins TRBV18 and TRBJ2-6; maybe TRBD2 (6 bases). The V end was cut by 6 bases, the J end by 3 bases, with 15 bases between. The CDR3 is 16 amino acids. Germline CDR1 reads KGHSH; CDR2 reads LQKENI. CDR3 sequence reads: CASSIERGGGANVLTF. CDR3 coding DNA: TGTGCCAGCTCCATTGAGAGGGGAGGTGGGGCCAACGTCCTGACTTTC.

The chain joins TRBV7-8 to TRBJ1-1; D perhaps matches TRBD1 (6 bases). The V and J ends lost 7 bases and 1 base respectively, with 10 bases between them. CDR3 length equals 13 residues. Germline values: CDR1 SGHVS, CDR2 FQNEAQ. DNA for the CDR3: TGTGCCAGCACCGGACAGACGAACACTGAAGCTTTCTTT. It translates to CASTGQTNTEAFF.

The CDR3 sequence: CASSVPANTGELFF. The CDR3 bases are TGTGCCAGCAGCGTACCAGCGAACACCGGGGAGCTGTTTTTT. The V gene is TRBV9, the J gene TRBJ2-2; the D is unclear. The CDR3 has 14 amino acids. Germline CDR1 is SGDLS and CDR2 is YYNGEE. V lost 1 base and J lost 0, with 4 bases in between.

CDR3 sequence reads: CASSFRGGGANEQYF. The CDR3 DNA reads as TGTGCCAGCAGTTTCAGGGGCGGGGGGGCCAACGAGCAGTACTTC. The chain employs TRBV28 and TRBJ2-7, with 9 positions matching TRBD2. Germline values: CDR1 MDHEN, CDR2 SYDVKM. Trimming at V came to 3 bases and at J to 5 bases, leaving 8 bases not matched to a gene. The CDR3 is 15 residues long. Full variable domain (missing parts from reference TRBV28 and TRBJ2-7): DVKVTQSSRYLVKRTGEKVFLECVQDMDHENMFWYRQDPGLGLRLIYFSYDVKMKEKGDIPEGYSVSREKKERFSLILESASTNQTSMYLCASSFRGGGANEQYFGPGTRLTVT.

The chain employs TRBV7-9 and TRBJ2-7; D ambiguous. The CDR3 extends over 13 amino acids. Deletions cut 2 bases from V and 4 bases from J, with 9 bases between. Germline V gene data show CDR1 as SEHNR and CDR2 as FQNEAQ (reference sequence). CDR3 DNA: TGTGCCAGCAGCTTAAGCACAGTATACGAGCAGTACTTC. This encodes CASSLSTVYEQYF.

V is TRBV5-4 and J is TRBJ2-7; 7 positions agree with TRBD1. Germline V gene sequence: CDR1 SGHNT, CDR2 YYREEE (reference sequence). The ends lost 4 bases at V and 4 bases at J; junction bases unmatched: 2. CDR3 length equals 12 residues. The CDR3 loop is CASSLGQYEQYF. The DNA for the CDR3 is TGTGCCAGCAGCCTGGGACAGTACGAGCAGTACTTC.

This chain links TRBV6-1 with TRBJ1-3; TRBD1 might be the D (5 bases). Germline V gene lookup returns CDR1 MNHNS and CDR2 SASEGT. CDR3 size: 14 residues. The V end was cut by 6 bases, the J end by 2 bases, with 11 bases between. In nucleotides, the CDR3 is TGTGCCAGCAGCACTGGGGGGGCTGGAAACACCATATATTTT. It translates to CASSTGGAGNTIYF.

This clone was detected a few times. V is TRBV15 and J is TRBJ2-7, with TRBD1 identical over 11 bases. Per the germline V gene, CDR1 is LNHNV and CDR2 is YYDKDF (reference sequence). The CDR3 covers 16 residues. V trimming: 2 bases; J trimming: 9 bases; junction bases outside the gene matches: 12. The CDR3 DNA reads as TGTGCCACCAGCAGACCACTCCCGGGACAGGGGGGCAGGCAGTACTTC. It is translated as CATSRPLPGQGGRQYF.

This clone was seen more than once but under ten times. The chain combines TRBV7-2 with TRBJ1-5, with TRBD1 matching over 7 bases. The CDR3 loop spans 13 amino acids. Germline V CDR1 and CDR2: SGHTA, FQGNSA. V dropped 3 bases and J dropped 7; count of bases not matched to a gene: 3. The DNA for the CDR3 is TGTGCCAGCAGCTTCGACAGGGCACAGCCCCAGCATTTT. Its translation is CASSFDRAQPQHF. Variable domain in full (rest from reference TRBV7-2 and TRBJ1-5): GAGVSQSPSNKVTEKGKDVELRCDPISGHTALYWYRQSLGQGLEFLIYFQGNSAPDKSGLPSDRFSAERTGGSVSTLTIQRTQQEDSAVYLCASSFDRAQPQHFGDGTRLSIL.

The CDR3 loop is CASSAGGGIGYGYTF. CDR3 nucleotides: TGTGCCAGCAGCGCCGGGGGAGGGATAGGCTATGGCTACACCTTC. The chain recombines TRBV9 with TRBJ1-2; D possibly corresponds to TRBD1 (5 bases). Germline V CDR1 and CDR2: SGDLS, YYNGEE. The V end lost 3 bases, the J end lost 4 bases, and 16 bases lay between the germline ends. CDR3 length equals 15 residues.

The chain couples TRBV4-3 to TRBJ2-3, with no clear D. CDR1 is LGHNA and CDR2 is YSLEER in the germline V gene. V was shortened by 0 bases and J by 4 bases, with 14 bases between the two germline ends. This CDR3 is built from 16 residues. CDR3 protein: CASSQDWSSTSDTQYF. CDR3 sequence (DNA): TGCGCCAGCAGCCAAGATTGGAGTAGCACCTCAGATACGCAGTATTTT.

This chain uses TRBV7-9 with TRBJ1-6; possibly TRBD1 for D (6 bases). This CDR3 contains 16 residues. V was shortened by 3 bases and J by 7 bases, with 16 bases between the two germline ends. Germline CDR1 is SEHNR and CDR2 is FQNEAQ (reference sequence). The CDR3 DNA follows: TGTGCCAGCAGCTTCGGGGGGCGTTTTGGAAATTCACCCCTCCACTTT. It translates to CASSFGGRFGNSPLHF.

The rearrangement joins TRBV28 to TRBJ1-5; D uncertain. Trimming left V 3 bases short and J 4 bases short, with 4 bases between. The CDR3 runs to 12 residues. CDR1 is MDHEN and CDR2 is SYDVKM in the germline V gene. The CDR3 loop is CASSFRNQPQHF. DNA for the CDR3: TGTGCCAGCAGTTTCCGTAATCAGCCCCAGCATTTT.

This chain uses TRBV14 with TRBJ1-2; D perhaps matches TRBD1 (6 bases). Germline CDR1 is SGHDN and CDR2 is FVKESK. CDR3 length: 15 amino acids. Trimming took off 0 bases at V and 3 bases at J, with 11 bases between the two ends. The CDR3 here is CASSQDLRGYYGYTF. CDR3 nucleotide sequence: TGTGCCAGCAGCCAAGATCTCAGGGGTTACTATGGCTACACCTTC.

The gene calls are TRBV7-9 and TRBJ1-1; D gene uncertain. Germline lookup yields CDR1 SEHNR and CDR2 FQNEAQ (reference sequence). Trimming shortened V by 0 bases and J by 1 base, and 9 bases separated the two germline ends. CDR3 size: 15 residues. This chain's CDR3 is CASSLARSQNTEAFF. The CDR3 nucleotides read TGTGCCAGCAGCTTAGCGCGGAGCCAGAACACTGAAGCTTTCTTT.